Below, 16 T cell receptor beta chains from the same sample are listed, as sequenced in a study of shared clonotypes between healthy human individuals. Terminally differentiated effector memory CD45RA+ cells were left out of the naive CD8 fraction, which was CD45RO-negative and positively selected for CCR7. Measured with immunoSEQ multiplex PCR; TCRdb has only the in-frame clones, and not every one. The table has about 1,800,000 clones, about 95% seen once; the top ten hold 1% to 1.5%. The sequenced sample was naive CD8+ T cells sorted from blood. Receptors were obtained from a man aged 18 to 29 in good health.

The DNA of the CDR3 is TGTGCCTGGGATTCTACAGGGGGCGCGAATGGCTACACCTTC. Encoded protein: CAWDSTGGANGYTF. V is TRBV30 and J is TRBJ1-2; 9 positions match TRBD1. The CDR3 loop spans 14 amino acids. Trimming removed 5 bases from V and 6 bases from J; junction bases left unmatched: 10. Germline values: CDR1 GTSNPN, CDR2 SVGIG (reference sequence). Based on the CDR3 plus reference TRBV30 and TRBJ1-2, the full variable domain is SQTIHQWPATLVQPVGSPLSLECTVEGTSNPNLYWYRQAAGRGLQLLFYSVGIGQISSEVPQNLSASRPQDRQFILSSKKLLLSDSGFYLCAWDSTGGANGYTFGSGTRLTVV.

V is TRBV5-1 and J is TRBJ2-1; 10 positions match TRBD2. In germline, CDR1 is SGHRS, CDR2 YFSETQ. V shed 4 bases, J shed 4 bases, and the junction held 5 bases outside the gene matches. The CDR3 has 15 residues. This chain's CDR3 is CASSPGTSEYNEQFF. The DNA of the CDR3 is TGCGCCAGCAGCCCCGGGACTAGCGAGTACAATGAGCAGTTCTTC.

This clone appeared a single time. The chain is built from TRBV28 and TRBJ2-1; D gene uncertain. V lost 8 bases, J lost 0 bases, and 11 bases lay in between. The CDR3 is made up of 14 amino acids. Germline lookup yields CDR1 MDHEN and CDR2 SYDVKM. Written as DNA, the CDR3 is TGTGCCAGCTTCGGCGGTAGCTCCTACAATGAGCAGTTCTTC. Its protein product is CASFGGSSYNEQFF.

The chain employs TRBV27 and TRBJ1-2, with a weak D call TRBD1 (5 bases). Germline V lookup: CDR1 MNHEY, CDR2 SMNVEV (reference sequence). V was cut by 3 bases and J by 3 bases, with 11 bases left in between. The CDR3 runs to 14 residues. In DNA, the CDR3 is TGTGCCAGCAGTTTTTCTTCGGGGGACTATGGCTACACCTTC. Protein sequence: CASSFSSGDYGYTF.

The V gene is TRBV7-9, the J gene TRBJ2-7; 8 bases are a match to TRBD1. The junction had 5 bases not matched to a gene; V was cut back by 5 bases and J by 2 bases. This CDR3 has 14 residues. Looked up from germline, CDR1 is SEHNR and CDR2 is FQNEAQ (reference sequence). CDR3 DNA: TGTGCCAGCAGCCTGGGACAGGAGGCCTACGAGCAGTACTTC. Its translation is CASSLGQEAYEQYF.

The rearrangement uses TRBV10-1 and TRBJ2-3; 9 nucleotides agree with TRBD2. Trimming removed 3 bases from V and 2 bases from J; junction bases left unmatched: 3. Germline V gene data show CDR1 as WNHNN and CDR2 as SYGVQD (reference sequence). The CDR3 has 15 amino acids. The CDR3 DNA reads as TGCGCCAGCAGTGACGCTAGCGGGATCACAGATACGCAGTATTTT. Its protein is CASSDASGITDTQYF.

The chain employs TRBV28 and TRBJ1-4, with D unresolved. Trimming shortened V by 4 bases and J by 1 base, and 7 bases separated the two germline ends. CDR3 size: 14 residues. Per germline, CDR1 MDHEN and CDR2 SYDVKM. The CDR3 reads CASSSWGTNEKLFF. CDR3 DNA sequence: TGTGCCAGCAGTTCCTGGGGAACTAATGAAAAACTGTTTTTT.

This chain connects TRBV6-5 to TRBJ1-2; 7 nucleotides align to TRBD1. Losses at the gene ends were 5 bases for V and 2 bases for J; bases not matched to a gene: 5. The germline V gene has CDR1 MNHEY and CDR2 SVGAGI. The CDR3 runs 14 residues. The CDR3 region has the DNA TGTGCCAGCAGTACCACAGGGGAGAACTATGGCTACACCTTC. Encoded protein: CASSTTGENYGYTF.

The chain combines TRBV4-2 with TRBJ1-1, with D unresolved. V was trimmed by 0 bases and J by 8 bases, leaving 10 bases between them. From germline, CDR1 is LGHNA and CDR2 YNFKEQ. There are 13 residues in the CDR3. The CDR3: CASSQDLVTEAFF. As DNA, the CDR3 is TGTGCCAGCAGCCAAGATTTGGTTACGGAAGCTTTCTTT.

This clone was recorded only once. The CDR3 is CAWSVGVTTDTQYF. CDR3 DNA sequence: TGTGCCTGGAGTGTCGGGGTAACCACAGATACGCAGTATTTT. This chain connects TRBV30 to TRBJ2-3; tentatively, D is TRBD2 (5 bases). Germline-derived CDR1 and CDR2 are GTSNPN and SVGIG (reference sequence). This CDR3 region has 14 residues. Deletions cut 0 bases from V and 2 bases from J, with 9 bases between.

This sequence joins TRBV5-4 and TRBJ2-2, with 11 bases fitting TRBD1. With V trimmed by 4 bases and J by 6 bases, 5 bases remained unmatched. Germline V lookup: CDR1 SGHNT, CDR2 YYREEE (reference sequence). The CDR3 has 15 residues. The CDR3 nucleotides read TGTGCCAGCAGCCTAGGACAGGGGGCGTCCGGGGAGCTGTTTTTT. It translates to CASSLGQGASGELFF. The variable domain in full, completed from reference TRBV5-4 and TRBJ2-2, reads ETGVTQSPTHLIKTRGQQVTLRCSSQSGHNTVSWYQQALGQGPQFIFQYYREEENGRGNFPPRFSGLQFPNYSSELNVNALELDDSALYLCASSLGQGASGELFFGEGSRLTVL.

The rearrangement uses TRBV29-1 and TRBJ1-2; D is ambiguous. The CDR3 runs to 13 residues. V lost 4 bases, J lost 1 base, and 10 bases lay in between. Germline values: CDR1 SQVTM, CDR2 ANQGSEA. The CDR3 region is CSVGPTINYGYTF. The CDR3 DNA follows: TGCAGCGTTGGACCGACTATTAACTATGGCTACACCTTC.

The V and J genes are TRBV27 and TRBJ2-7; 9 bases match TRBD1. Trimming took 3 bases from V and 0 from J; bases not matched to a gene: 6. The CDR3 runs 16 residues. From germline, CDR1 is MNHEY and CDR2 SMNVEV (reference sequence). This CDR3 reads CASSLLGTGSSYEQYF. In DNA, the CDR3 is TGTGCCAGCAGTTTGTTAGGGACAGGGTCCTCCTACGAGCAGTACTTC.

The chain joins TRBV18 to TRBJ2-7, with 9 positions matching TRBD1. Germline V gene sequence: CDR1 KGHSH, CDR2 LQKENI. This CDR3 comprises 12 residues. The V segment lost 5 bases and the J segment 4 bases; nucleotides outside the gene matches: 0. The CDR3 is CASSGTGYEQYF. The CDR3 coding sequence is TGTGCCAGCTCAGGGACAGGGTACGAGCAGTACTTC.

The V and J genes are TRBV5-8 and TRBJ2-7; maybe TRBD1 (6 bases). This CDR3 region has 14 residues. The ends were cut back, 3 bases at V and 3 bases at J, with 13 bases in the middle. CDR1 is SGHTS, CDR2 YDEGEE, per germline. The chain's CDR3 is CASSWGPLNYEQYF. The CDR3, as DNA: TGTGCCAGCAGCTGGGGGCCTCTAAACTACGAGCAGTACTTC.

CDR3 nucleotide sequence: TGCGCCAGCAGCGTGGGACTAGCGGGGGGGCCTCTCCTGTTCTTC. The encoded protein is CASSVGLAGGPLLFF. The rearrangement joins TRBV5-1 to TRBJ2-1; 16 bases match TRBD2. Trimming took 4 bases from V and 15 from J; bases not matched to a gene: 10. The CDR3 length is 15 residues. The V gene's germline CDR1 is SGHRS and CDR2 YFSETQ.